A single sample is the source of the 27 T cell receptor beta chains below, sequenced in a study of OX40 agonist ivuxolimab in advanced cancers. The table came from immunoSEQ multiplex PCR; TCRdb's copy has only in-frame clones and leaves some out. The sample contains about 68,000 clones, approximately 86% of which appear only once. The sequenced sample was CD4+ or CD8+ T cells sorted from blood, obtained in a trial of the OX40 agonist ivuxolimab. The receptors were gathered from an adult with an advanced solid tumor such as melanoma, head and neck, liver or kidney cancer.

The V call is TRBV5-4, the J call TRBJ1-1; 9 positions match TRBD1. V was clipped by 4 bases and J by 4 bases; unmatched bases: 8. The CDR3 is made up of 15 amino acids. Per germline, CDR1 SGHNT and CDR2 YYREEE (reference sequence). In DNA form, the CDR3 reads TGTGCCAGCAGCCAGGACAGGGGACGGTTCACTGAAGCTTTCTTT. It codes for CASSQDRGRFTEAFF.

This CDR3 is CASSRDYPGANVLTF. CDR3 coding DNA: TGCGCCAGCAGCCGGGACTACCCTGGGGCCAACGTCCTGACTTTC. The chain uses TRBV4-3 and TRBJ2-6; TRBD2 matches at 7 bases. The CDR3 consists of 15 residues. The ends lost 4 bases at V and 2 bases at J; junction bases unmatched: 2. Germline V gene sequence: CDR1 LGHNA, CDR2 YSLEER.

This clone is a singleton in its sample. The chain recombines TRBV27 with TRBJ2-1; TRBD1 matches 9 bases. CDR3 length: 14 residues. From germline, CDR1 is MNHEY and CDR2 SMNVEV (reference sequence). Germline trimming cut 5 bases from V and 8 bases from J; bases unmatched to any gene: 7. In DNA, the CDR3 is TGTGCCAGCAGTAACAGGGGGCTCTGGGATGAGCAGTTCTTC. Its translation is CASSNRGLWDEQFF.

This rearrangement joins TRBV14 to TRBJ2-5, with a possible D match to TRBD1 (6 bases). The J call may not be correct, given that the DNA end is closer to TRBJ2-7. Germline V gives CDR1 SGHDN, CDR2 FVKESK. The CDR3 spans 14 residues. In DNA, the CDR3 is TGTGCCAGCAGCCAAGGACAGGTTTACTACGAGCAGTACTTC. Protein product: CASSQGQVYYEQYF.

The chain employs TRBV7-9 and TRBJ2-1; D is unresolved. V lost 3 bases to trimming and J lost 7 bases, with 16 bases between them. CDR1 and CDR2 from the germline V gene are SEHNR and FQNEAQ (reference sequence). CDR3 length: 15 residues. The CDR3 nucleotides are TGTGCCAGCAGCTTTACGAACCCATCGGGTAATGAGCAGTTCTTC. Amino acid sequence: CASSFTNPSGNEQFF.

This chain links TRBV6-6 with TRBJ1-6, with D perhaps matching TRBD1 (5 bases). Trimming left V 5 bases short and J 9 bases short, with 8 bases between. The CDR3 length is 12 residues. CDR1 and CDR2 from the germline V gene are MNHNY and SVGAGI (reference sequence). The CDR3 sequence: CASSPGGSPLHF. In DNA, the CDR3 is TGTGCCAGCAGTCCCGGGGGTTCACCCCTCCACTTT.

The CDR3 here is CAISFYGGAADTQYF. CDR3 DNA: TGTGCCATCAGTTTTTATGGGGGGGCCGCAGATACGCAGTATTTT. This chain connects TRBV10-3 to TRBJ2-3; possible D gene TRBD2, 7 bases. CDR3 length equals 15 residues. CDR1 is ENHRY and CDR2 is SYGVKD in the germline V gene. V shed 5 bases and J shed 4 bases, with 16 bases lying between them.

This chain uses TRBV2 with TRBJ1-5; D is perhaps TRBD1 (6 bases). This CDR3 spans 13 amino acids. Trimming stripped 7 bases from V and 7 bases from J, with 14 bases between. Germline V gene data show CDR1 as SNHLY and CDR2 as FYNNEI. The CDR3 nucleotides read TGTGCCAGCACCCAGGGGAGCGGACAGCCCCAGCATTTT. Translating it yields CASTQGSGQPQHF. Looking up the rest from reference TRBV2 and TRBJ1-5 gives the full variable domain: EPEVTQTPSHQVTQMGQEVILRCVPISNHLYFYWYRQILGQKVEFLVSFYNNEISEKSEIFDDQFSVERPDGSNFTLKIRSTKLEDSAMYFCASTQGSGQPQHFGDGTRLSIL.

The CDR3 loop reads CASSFSDREDTQYF. CDR3 in DNA: TGTGCCAGCAGCTTCTCGGACAGGGAAGATACGCAGTATTTT. J is TRBJ2-3 and V is TRBV7-2, with 8 positions matching TRBD1. The length of the CDR3 is 14 residues. V shed 3 bases, J shed 5 bases, and the junction held 4 bases outside the gene matches. Germline CDR1 is SGHTA and CDR2 is FQGNSA.

V is TRBV4-3 and J is TRBJ2-3; TRBD1 agrees at 7 bases. V lost 0 bases, J lost 10 bases, and 4 bases stayed unmatched. The germline V gene encodes CDR1 LGHNA and CDR2 YSLEER. The CDR3 runs to 13 residues. The CDR3 loop reads CASSQEGQFAQYF. CDR3 in DNA: TGCGCCAGCAGCCAAGAGGGACAGTTTGCGCAGTATTTT.

The gene calls are TRBV4-1 and TRBJ1-3; 9 bases are shared with TRBD1. The CDR3 loop spans 17 amino acids. V dropped 1 base and J dropped 2; count of bases not matched to a gene: 6. CDR1 and CDR2 (germline): MGHRA, YSYEKL. CDR3 region: CASSQVGTGTTGNTIYF. CDR3 nucleotide sequence: TGCGCCAGCAGCCAAGTTGGGACAGGGACTACTGGAAACACCATATATTTT.

The chain is built from TRBV14 and TRBJ2-1; the match to TRBD2 covers 7 bases. Germline V gene data show CDR1 as SGHDN and CDR2 as FVKESK. V lost 0 bases and J lost 4; bases outside the gene matches: 9. The CDR3 consists of 17 residues. The CDR3 nucleotides are TGTGCCAGCAGCCAAGATAGTAATAGCGGGTCTTACAATGAGCAGTTCTTC. Translated: CASSQDSNSGSYNEQFF.

This chain connects TRBV6-6 to TRBJ2-1, with D maybe TRBD1 (5 bases). Trimming stripped 0 bases from V and 14 bases from J, with 14 bases between. Looked up from germline, CDR1 is MNHNY and CDR2 is SVGAGI (reference sequence). This CDR3 has 13 residues. CDR3 in amino acids: CASSYSNGAKEFF. CDR3 sequence (DNA): TGTGCCAGCAGTTACTCGAATGGGGCCAAGGAGTTCTTC.

The chain couples TRBV10-3 to TRBJ2-1; D might be TRBD1 or TRBD2, each matching 5 bases. Between the trimmed V and J ends, which lost 4 bases and 7 bases, there was a span of 17 bases. The CDR3 loop spans 15 amino acids. CDR1 is ENHRY and CDR2 is SYGVKD in the germline V gene. The CDR3 nucleotides read TGTGCCATCAGTGTTGGACTGGGGCTCGAGAATGAGCAGTTCTTC. This codes for CAISVGLGLENEQFF.

The rearrangement links TRBV5-1 to TRBJ2-2; D tentatively fits TRBD1 or TRBD2 (5 bases each). The CDR3 length is 14 residues. Germline V gives CDR1 SGHRS, CDR2 YFSETQ. V shed 5 bases and J shed 4 bases, with 12 bases lying between them. CDR3 region: CASSRDPSTGELFF. Written as DNA, the CDR3 is TGCGCCAGCAGTAGGGACCCATCCACCGGGGAGCTGTTTTTT.

CDR3 in DNA: TGTGCCAGCAGCTTAGCGCCATACAATGAGCAGTTCTTC. Translating it yields CASSLAPYNEQFF. This sequence joins TRBV7-2 and TRBJ2-1; D gene unclear. Trimming cost V 0 bases and J 4 bases, with 4 bases left between them. The CDR3 loop spans 13 amino acids. The germline gives CDR1 SGHTA, CDR2 FQGNSA.

This clone was detected only once. V usage is TRBV9 and J usage is TRBJ2-6; D may be TRBD1 (6 bases). V was trimmed by 4 bases and J by 10 bases, leaving 12 bases between them. The CDR3 runs to 13 residues. The germline V gene has CDR1 SGDLS and CDR2 YYNGEE. Here the CDR3 reads CASSPRTENVLTF. CDR3 bases: TGTGCCAGCAGCCCGCGGACAGAAAACGTCCTGACTTTC.

This chain connects TRBV15 to TRBJ2-6; D gene unclear. CDR1 LNHNV and CDR2 YYDKDF come from the germline V gene (reference sequence). The CDR3 contains 14 residues. V lost 4 bases to trimming and J lost 0 bases, with 4 bases between them. The CDR3 nucleotides read TGTGCCACCAGCACTCCCTCTGGGGCCAACGTCCTGACTTTC. Protein: CATSTPSGANVLTF.

The gene calls are TRBV5-1 and TRBJ2-1; 8 bases agree with TRBD1. The CDR3 extends over 14 amino acids. Germline-derived CDR1 and CDR2 are SGHRS and YFSETQ. V was clipped by 1 base and J by 8 bases; unmatched bases: 5. The CDR3 nucleotides are TGCGCCAGCAGCTTGCAGGGGGCTTGGTATGAGCAGTTCTTC. It is translated as CASSLQGAWYEQFF.

This clone appeared a single time. The rearrangement uses TRBV14 and TRBJ2-2; D remains unclear. This CDR3 has 17 residues. The V and J ends lost 2 bases and 5 bases respectively, with 18 bases between them. Germline V gene sequence: CDR1 SGHDN, CDR2 FVKESK. CDR3 protein: CASSQLLAALRTGELFF. CDR3 in DNA: TGTGCCAGCAGCCAACTACTCGCGGCCCTGAGGACCGGGGAGCTGTTTTTT.

The J gene is TRBJ1-1, the V gene TRBV2; D is uncertain. Germline V lookup: CDR1 SNHLY, CDR2 FYNNEI. Trimming stripped 6 bases from V and 0 bases from J, with 14 bases between. This CDR3 contains 15 residues. The CDR3 bases are TGTGCCAGCAGCGGTTACAGTACGATGAACACTGAAGCTTTCTTT. It specifies CASSGYSTMNTEAFF.

V usage is TRBV6-5 and J usage is TRBJ2-5; D tentatively fits TRBD1 or TRBD2 (5 bases each). The CDR3 loop spans 13 amino acids. V lost 4 bases and J lost 5, with 11 bases in between. The germline V gene encodes CDR1 MNHEY and CDR2 SVGAGI. CDR3 region: CASSSGRRETQYF. The CDR3 DNA follows: TGTGCCAGCAGTTCGGGGCGCAGGGAGACCCAGTACTTC.

The rearrangement links TRBV9 to TRBJ1-6, with D uncertain. Germline CDR1 and CDR2: SGDLS and YYNGEE. The V gene lost 0 bases and the J gene lost 0 bases, with 10 bases spanning the gap. The CDR3 consists of 17 residues. CDR3 DNA sequence: TGTGCCAGCAGCGTAGATGGCAGAAGCTCCTATAATTCACCCCTCCACTTT. Its protein is CASSVDGRSSYNSPLHF.

This clone was recorded once. DNA of the CDR3: TGTGCCAGTAGTATGTACCGACGGGACACCATATATTTT. It yields the protein CASSMYRRDTIYF. V is TRBV19 and J is TRBJ1-3, with D hard to call. Germline loops: CDR1 LNHDA, CDR2 SQIVND (reference sequence). Trimming pared 3 bases from V and 8 bases from J, leaving 11 bases between. The CDR3 consists of 13 residues.

The chain couples TRBV28 to TRBJ2-5, with no clear D. The V gene's germline CDR1 is MDHEN and CDR2 SYDVKM. The V and J ends lost 3 bases and 2 bases respectively, with 10 bases between them. This CDR3 region has 14 residues. The CDR3 bases are TGTGCCAGCAGTTTGAACGGAGTACAAGAGACCCAGTACTTC. Encoded protein: CASSLNGVQETQYF.

V gene TRBV30 combines with J gene TRBJ1-2; D might be TRBD1 (5 bases). The germline V gene encodes CDR1 GTSNPN and CDR2 SVGIG (reference sequence). Trimming shortened V by 4 bases and J by 6 bases, and 15 bases separated the two germline ends. The CDR3 covers 13 residues. CDR3 bases: TGTGCCTGGAAAAGACAGATCCTGGATGGCTACACCTTC. Translation: CAWKRQILDGYTF.

The rearrangement joins TRBV5-6 to TRBJ1-5; 7 nucleotides match TRBD1. CDR3 size: 15 residues. CDR1 is SGHDT, CDR2 YYEEEE, per germline. V dropped 0 bases and J dropped 4; count of bases not matched to a gene: 4. The CDR3, as DNA: TGTGCCAGCAGCTTGGCTGACAGGGAAAATCAGCCCCAGCATTTT. Translation: CASSLADRENQPQHF. The full variable domain, completed using reference TRBV5-6 and TRBJ1-5, is DAGVTQSPTHLIKTRGQQVTLRCSPKSGHDTVSWYQQALGQGPQFIFQYYEEEERQRGNFPDRFSGHQFPNYSSELNVNALLLGDSALYLCASSLADRENQPQHFGDGTRLSIL.